The TCR beta chain described here comes from a study of human T cells and chemical hapten exposure. Study as a whole: For sensitization, 2% DPC was applied to an approximately 2 cm by approximately 2 cm patch of upper inner arm skin. Small discrepancies in pooled library volume mainly accounted for the varying TCR yields per sample.

Time point noted: pre-sensitization, week 0. The sample's treatment: therapeutic diphenylcyclopropenone sensitization with weekly scalp DPC. The drawing of blood occurred before each patch test was applied. In the library, unique molecular identifiers were attached to individual cDNA molecules. From the RACE reads, TCRdb called clonotypes with MiXCR, one entry per CDR3 protein. The table lists more than 55,000 distinct CDR3 sequences, 11% of them singletons. This clonotype was seen at least ten times. The CDR3 has 15 residues. Unmatched junction bases numbered 8, after V lost 2 bases and J lost 7 bases. The germline V gene has CDR1 SGHVS and CDR2 FNYEAQ.

V usage is TRBV7-6 and J usage is TRBJ2-1, with 7 bases lining up with TRBD2. This specimen was whole blood, taken in connection with sensitization to the hapten diphenylcyclopropenone (DPC). This clonotype originated in a woman aged 40 to 50 with alopecia areata. Some clones in this sample may be carry-over from other donors' samples. CDR3 loop: CASSLRHSGGNEQFF. In DNA, the CDR3 is TGTGCCAGCAGCTTACGCCACTCCGGGGGGAATGAGCAGTTCTTC.